Listed below are T cell receptor beta chains from one sample, sequenced in a study of blood T cell repertoires in COVID-19. Measured with immunoSEQ multiplex PCR; TCRdb has only the in-frame clones, and not every one. Here the sample spans more than 400,000 clones, roughly 85% being singletons. Sample: peripheral blood. The origin of the receptors is a human donor in a cohort sampled during active COVID-19. Both conserved end residues are part of each CDR3. D genes are given only for firm matches. Clone size, where shown, is once, few, many, or a class for clones that have expanded.

D gene	V gene	J gene	clone size	CDR3 DNA	CDR3 protein
NA	TRBV28	TRBJ1-5	once	TGTGCCAGCAGTTTGGGGGAGGGGACGAGCAATCAGCCCCAGCATTTT	CASSLGEGTSNQPQHF
NA	TRBV6-2/TRBV6-3	TRBJ2-1	NA	TGTGCCAGCAGTTACCCGGAGGACTTTACCCGATATATGAATGAGCAGTTCTTC	CASSYPEDFTRYMNEQFF
NA	TRBV6-6	TRBJ1-1	NA	TGTGCCACAGGGATGAACACTGAAGCTTTCTTT	CATGMNTEAFF
NA	TRBV30	TRBJ2-3	NA	TGTGCCTGGAGAACAGGGACCGATACGCAGTATTTT	CAWRTGTDTQYF
NA	TRBV28	TRBJ1-3	NA	TGTGCCAGCATGGGTGGGGGCAGGGAGGGATCTGGAAACACCATATATTTT	CASMGGGREGSGNTIYF
TRBD1	TRBV30	TRBJ2-1	NA	TGTGCCTGGATCCCAGGGACAGGGAACTACAATGAGCAGTTCTTC	CAWIPGTGNYNEQFF
NA	TRBV7-2	TRBJ1-5	NA	TGTGCCAGCAACGATGGGGGGGGTTTTCAGCCCCAGCATTTT	CASNDGGGFQPQHF
TRBD1	TRBV5-5	TRBJ2-1	once	TGTGCCAGCAGCTTGGGACAGGGGAATGAGCAGTTCTTC	CASSLGQGNEQFF
TRBD1	TRBV7-2	TRBJ1-2	NA	TGTGCCAGCAGCTTAGACGGCAGGGGGCTCTTCTATGGCTACACCTTC	CASSLDGRGLFYGYTF
NA	TRBV28	TRBJ1-2	NA	TGTGCCAGCAGACCTCAGAGGCGTCAAGGTGGCTACACCTTC	CASRPQRRQGGYTF
TRBD2	TRBV7-2	TRBJ2-5	NA	TGTGCCAGCAGCCCTCGACTAGCGGGAGATTTAAGAAGGGAGACCCAGTACTTC	CASSPRLAGDLRRETQYF
NA	TRBV6-5	TRBJ2-1	NA	TGTACCAGCACCCTTCGGAGGGCCGGACACAATGAGCAGTTCTTC	CTSTLRRAGHNEQFF
TRBD1	TRBV5-1	TRBJ2-1	NA	TGCGCCAGCAGCCCGGACAGGGGGCAGTTCTTC	CASSPDRGQFF
TRBD1	TRBV6-2/TRBV6-3	TRBJ1-1	NA	TGTGCCAGCAGCCCCCAGACAGGGGCCGGGAACACTGAAGCTTTCTTT	CASSPQTGAGNTEAFF
NA	TRBV12-5	TRBJ2-7	once	TGTGCTAGTGGCGCACCAGCGAGCTCCTACGAGCAGTACTTC	CASGAPASSYEQYF
NA	TRBV30	TRBJ1-6	NA	TGTGCCTGGAGTGTACGGGGGGCTAATTCACCCCTCCACTTT	CAWSVRGANSPLHF
TRBD2	TRBV19	TRBJ2-3	NA	TGTGCCAGTAGTCCCTCCGGGACTAGCGGGGCTGCTAGCACAGATACGCAGTATTTT	CASSPSGTSGAASTDTQYF
NA	TRBV7-6	TRBJ1-5	NA	TGTGCCAGCAGCCCGGGGGGACGGGGCAATCAGCCCCAGCATTTT	CASSPGGRGNQPQHF
TRBD2	TRBV6-1	TRBJ2-5	NA	TGTGCCAGCAGTGAACTAGCGGGATCCCAAGAGACCCAGTACTTC	CASSELAGSQETQYF
TRBD2	TRBV6-2/TRBV6-3	TRBJ2-1	NA	TGTGCCAGCAGTTACAGGGGGACTAGCGTTTTCTCGGGGTACAATGAGCAGTTCTTC	CASSYRGTSVFSGYNEQFF
NA	TRBV6-5	TRBJ1-1	NA	TGTGCCAGCACCACAACGGAGGGGCTCACTGAAGCCTTCTTT	CASTTTEGLTEAFF
NA	TRBV27	TRBJ2-6	NA	TGTGCCAGCAGTTTAGGGCAGGGGCTTTTCTCTGGGGCCAACGTCCTGACTTTC	CASSLGQGLFSGANVLTF
NA	TRBV19	TRBJ1-5	NA	TGTGCCAGTAGTATGTCGGGGTTTTTCAATCAGCCCCAGCATTTT	CASSMSGFFNQPQHF
TRBD1	TRBV29-1	TRBJ1-2	NA	TGCAGCGGGGACAGGGGAAGCTATGGCTACACCTTC	CSGDRGSYGYTF
TRBD1	TRBV12-5	TRBJ1-1	once	TGTGCTAGTGGTTTCGTTCAGGGGGACGTGGGAACTGAAGCTTTCTTT	CASGFVQGDVGTEAFF
TRBD1	TRBV2	TRBJ1-4	NA	TGTGCCAGCAGTAAGGGACAGGGGGCTCTTTCTGAAAAACTGTTTTTT	CASSKGQGALSEKLFF
TRBD2	TRBV9	TRBJ2-5	NA	TGTGCCAGCAGCGTCGGGCTAGCGGGAGTAAGAGAGACCCAGTACTTC	CASSVGLAGVRETQYF
NA	TRBV6-5	TRBJ1-2	NA	TGTGCCAGCAAGGACTTGTACTATGGCTACACCTTC	CASKDLYYGYTF
NA	TRBV5-1	TRBJ2-4	NA	TGCGCCAGCAGCTTGTCAGTAGCCAAAAACATTCAGTACTTC	CASSLSVAKNIQYF
TRBD2	TRBV6-5	TRBJ2-5	NA	TGTGCCGCCTCGAGGGGCGGGAGCACTGGGGAGACCCAGTACTTC	CAASRGGSTGETQYF
TRBD1	TRBV18	TRBJ1-2	NA	TGTGCCAGCTCACCAGACAGGGACAGGGGGCACTTTAACTATGGCTACACCTTC	CASSPDRDRGHFNYGYTF
NA	TRBV28	TRBJ1-1	NA	TGTGCCAGCATCTCTCTGGCAGGGGATGCTTTCTTT	CASISLAGDAFF
TRBD2	TRBV11-2	TRBJ2-5	few	TGTGCCAGCAGCCCGGGACTAGCGGGACCCCGGGAGACCCAGTACTTC	CASSPGLAGPRETQYF
TRBD1	TRBV9	TRBJ1-1	NA	TGTGCCAGCGTTGGGACAGGAGGAACTGAAGCTTTCTTT	CASVGTGGTEAFF
NA	TRBV6-6	TRBJ2-7	NA	TGTGCCAGCAGCGGACATACCTACGAGCAGTACTTC	CASSGHTYEQYF
NA	TRBV4-3	TRBJ1-2	NA	TGCGCCAGCAGCCTCAATTCTCGGGGTGTGCATGGCTACACCTTC	CASSLNSRGVHGYTF
TRBD2	TRBV27	TRBJ2-7	NA	TGTGCCAGCAGTTCCTCCGGGACTAGCGAGTTCGAGCAGTACTTC	CASSSSGTSEFEQYF
NA	TRBV5-1	TRBJ2-1	once	TGCGCCAGCAGCTTGCAAGGGGATCCTTCCTACAATGAGCAGTTCTTC	CASSLQGDPSYNEQFF
NA	TRBV11-1	TRBJ2-7	NA	TGTGCCAGCAGCCGACAGGCAGCCGCCTACGAGCAGTACTTC	CASSRQAAAYEQYF
NA	TRBV25-1	TRBJ1-6	NA	TGTGCCAGCAGCCCCACCGGGAGGGATTCACCCCTCCACTTT	CASSPTGRDSPLHF
TRBD1	TRBV30	TRBJ1-5	NA	TGTGCCTGGGAAGGGCCGGGGACAGGGGGGAATCAGCCCCAGCATTTT	CAWEGPGTGGNQPQHF
NA	TRBV7-9	TRBJ1-1	NA	TGTGCCAGCAGCTCCCGGGACATGAACACTGAAGCTTTCTTT	CASSSRDMNTEAFF
NA	TRBV19	TRBJ2-7	NA	TGTGCCAGTAGTATAGATCCGGCTAGTTTATACGAGCAGTACTTC	CASSIDPASLYEQYF
TRBD1	TRBV28	TRBJ2-2	NA	TGTGCCAGCACCTTATTGGGAATAAGACAGGGCTTCACCGGGGAGCTGTTTTTT	CASTLLGIRQGFTGELFF
TRBD1	TRBV2	TRBJ1-5	NA	TGTGCCAGCCGGGACAGCCTGGTGCAGCCCCAGCATTTT	CASRDSLVQPQHF
NA	TRBV29-1	TRBJ2-3	NA	TGCAGCGTAAGTGACATGGCAGATACGCAGTATTTT	CSVSDMADTQYF
NA	TRBV19	TRBJ2-2	NA	TGTGCCAGTAGTATACAGGGGCTGCCGAACACCGGGGAGCTGTTTTTT	CASSIQGLPNTGELFF
TRBD1	TRBV11-2	TRBJ1-2	NA	TGTGCCAGCAGCTTAGGACAGGGGGTTAGCTATGGCTACACCTTC	CASSLGQGVSYGYTF
TRBD1	TRBV19	TRBJ2-2	NA	TGTGCCAGTCGGAACAGGGGCACCGGGGAGCTGTTTTTT	CASRNRGTGELFF
NA	TRBV30	TRBJ2-5	NA	TGTGCCTGGAGTGTACGCCGGGGAGCGGGCTTAGAGACCCAGTACTTC	CAWSVRRGAGLETQYF
TRBD2	TRBV6-1	TRBJ2-1	NA	TGTGCCAGCAGTGCGGGGACTAGCGGTCGCTCCTACAATGAGCAGTTCTTC	CASSAGTSGRSYNEQFF